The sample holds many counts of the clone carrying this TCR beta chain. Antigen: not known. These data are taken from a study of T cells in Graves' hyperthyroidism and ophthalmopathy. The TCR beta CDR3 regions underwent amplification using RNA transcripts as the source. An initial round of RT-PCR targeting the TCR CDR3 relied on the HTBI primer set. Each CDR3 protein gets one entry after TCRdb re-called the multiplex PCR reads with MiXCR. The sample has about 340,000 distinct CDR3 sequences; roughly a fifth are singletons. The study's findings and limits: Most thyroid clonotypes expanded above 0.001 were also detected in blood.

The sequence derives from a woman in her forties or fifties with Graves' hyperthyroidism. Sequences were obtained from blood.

CDR3 in amino acids: CASTQIGDPIYNEQFF. The CDR3 nucleotides read TGTGCCAGCACCCAAATAGGCGATCCCATCTACAATGAGCAGTTCTTC. The chain employs TRBV6-2 or TRBV6-3 and TRBJ2-1; no clear D gene. V was pared by 7 bases and J by 3 bases, with 19 bases between. CDR1 MNHEY and CDR2 SVGEGT come from the germline V gene. There are 16 residues in the CDR3.